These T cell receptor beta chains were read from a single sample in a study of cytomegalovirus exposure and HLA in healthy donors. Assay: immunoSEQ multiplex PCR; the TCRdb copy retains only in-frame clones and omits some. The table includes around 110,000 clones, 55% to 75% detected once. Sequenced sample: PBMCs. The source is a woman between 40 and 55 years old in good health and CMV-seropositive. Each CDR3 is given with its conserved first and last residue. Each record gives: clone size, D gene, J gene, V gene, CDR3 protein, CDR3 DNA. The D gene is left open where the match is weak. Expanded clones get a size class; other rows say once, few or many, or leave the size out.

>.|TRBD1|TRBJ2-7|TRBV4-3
CASSLGTGYEQYF
TGCGCCAGCAGCCTCGGGACAGGCTACGAGCAGTACTTC
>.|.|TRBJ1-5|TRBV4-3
CASSQDVAGVANQPQHF
TGCGCCAGCAGCCAAGATGTTGCAGGGGTAGCTAATCAGCCCCAGCATTTT
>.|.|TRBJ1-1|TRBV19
CASSMAGYTEAFF
TGTGCCAGTAGTATGGCAGGGTACACTGAAGCTTTCTTT
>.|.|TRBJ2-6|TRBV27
CASSLSHSGANVLTF
TGTGCCAGCAGTTTATCCCACTCTGGGGCCAACGTCCTGACTTTC
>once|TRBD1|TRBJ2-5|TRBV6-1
CASNQNRGGGETQYF
TGTGCCAGCAACCAAAACAGGGGCGGAGGAGAGACCCAGTACTTC
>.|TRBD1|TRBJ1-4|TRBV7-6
CASSAGDRVDIEYEKLFF
TGTGCCAGCAGCGCGGGGGACAGGGTCGACATTGAGTATGAAAAACTGTTTTTT
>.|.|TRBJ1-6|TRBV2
CASGSDSANSPLHF
TGTGCCAGCGGGTCGGACAGTGCCAATTCACCCCTCCACTTT
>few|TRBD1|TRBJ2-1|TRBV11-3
CASSLDRGSYNEQFF
TGTGCCAGCAGCCTAGACAGGGGTTCCTACAATGAGCAGTTCTTC
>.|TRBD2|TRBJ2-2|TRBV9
CASSATSGGELFF
TGTGCCAGCAGCGCGACTAGCGGCGGGGAGCTGTTTTTT
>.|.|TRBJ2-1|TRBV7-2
CASSPEGRGRHNEQFF
TGTGCCAGCAGCCCAGAGGGCAGGGGTAGACACAATGAGCAGTTCTTC
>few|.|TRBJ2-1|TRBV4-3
CASSQVGTRRTYNEQFF
TGCGCCAGCAGCCAGGTGGGAACTAGGAGGACCTACAATGAGCAGTTCTTC
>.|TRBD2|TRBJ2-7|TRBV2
CASSDWREAYEQYF
TGTGCCAGCAGTGATTGGCGGGAGGCCTACGAGCAGTACTTC
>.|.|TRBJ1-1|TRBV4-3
CASSQDVTNEAFF
TGCGCCAGCAGCCAAGATGTTACTAATGAAGCTTTCTTT
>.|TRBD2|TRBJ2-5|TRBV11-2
CASRGLAGPEETQYF
TGTGCCAGCAGGGGACTAGCGGGACCGGAAGAGACCCAGTACTTC
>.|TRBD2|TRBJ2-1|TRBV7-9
CASSLSTSGYDNEQFF
TGTGCCAGCAGCTTATCAACTAGCGGCTATGACAATGAGCAGTTCTTC
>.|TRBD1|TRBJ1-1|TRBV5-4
CASSQGVGTEAFF
TGTGCCAGCAGCCAGGGGGTAGGGACTGAAGCTTTCTTT
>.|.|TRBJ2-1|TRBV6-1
CASRGAGNEQFF
TGTGCCAGCAGGGGCGCTGGGAATGAGCAGTTCTTC
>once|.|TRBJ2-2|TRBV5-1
CASSFVSPGVNTGELFF
TGCGCCAGCAGCTTCGTAAGTCCGGGAGTGAACACCGGGGAGCTGTTTTTT
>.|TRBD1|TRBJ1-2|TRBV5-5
CASSPPGQGGYTF
TGTGCCAGCAGCCCTCCGGGACAGGGGGGTTACACCTTC
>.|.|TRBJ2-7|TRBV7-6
CASSRGHEYYEQYF
TGTGCCAGCAGCCGTGGACACGAGTACTACGAGCAGTACTTC
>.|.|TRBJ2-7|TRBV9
CASSVGVSYEQYF
TGTGCCAGCAGCGTAGGCGTATCCTACGAGCAGTACTTC
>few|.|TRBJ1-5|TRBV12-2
CASRLDRVTGNQPQHF
TGTGCAAGTCGCTTAGACAGGGTAACGGGCAATCAGCCCCAGCATTTT
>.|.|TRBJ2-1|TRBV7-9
CASSLTSQANEQFF
TGTGCCAGCAGCCTAACGTCCCAGGCCAATGAGCAGTTCTTC
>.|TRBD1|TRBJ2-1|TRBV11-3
CASKGQGYNEQFF
TGTGCCAGCAAGGGACAGGGGTACAATGAGCAGTTCTTC
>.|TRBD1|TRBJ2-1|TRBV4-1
CASSLRDRVVDEQFF
TGCGCCAGCAGCCTCCGGGACAGGGTGGTCGATGAGCAGTTCTTC
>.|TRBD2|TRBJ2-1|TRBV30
CAWRKTSRNEQFF
TGTGCCTGGAGAAAGACTAGCCGGAATGAGCAGTTCTTC
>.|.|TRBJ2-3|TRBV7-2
CASSLAGGSTDTQYF
TGTGCCAGCAGCTTAGCCGGCGGGAGCACAGATACGCAGTATTTT
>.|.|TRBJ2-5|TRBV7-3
CASSSDGRGFVETQYF
TGTGCCAGCAGCTCCGATGGCAGGGGCTTCGTGGAGACCCAGTACTTC
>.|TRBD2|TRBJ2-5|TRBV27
CASSRGLAGGGETQYF
TGTGCCAGCAGCCGGGGCCTAGCGGGAGGGGGGGAGACCCAGTACTTC
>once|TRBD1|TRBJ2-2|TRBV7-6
CASSLEAGQGATGELFF
TGTGCCAGCAGCCTAGAGGCAGGACAGGGGGCGACCGGGGAGCTGTTTTTT
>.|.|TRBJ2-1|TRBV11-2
CASSLVPGRSEQFF
TGTGCCAGCAGCTTAGTTCCTGGGAGGAGTGAGCAGTTCTTC
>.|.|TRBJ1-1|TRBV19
CASSIVGGLNTEAFF
TGTGCCAGTAGTATAGTCGGGGGGCTTAACACTGAAGCTTTCTTT
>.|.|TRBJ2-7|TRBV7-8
CASSLAALDEQYF
TGTGCCAGCAGCTTAGCGGCCCTGGACGAGCAGTACTTC
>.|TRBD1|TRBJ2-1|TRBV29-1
CSVEELRRDRGQVGYEQFF
TGCAGCGTTGAAGAGTTACGCCGGGACAGGGGGCAAGTGGGATATGAGCAGTTCTTC
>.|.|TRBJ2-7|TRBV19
CASSIGWGSSYEQYF
TGTGCCAGTAGTATAGGTTGGGGCAGCTCCTACGAGCAGTACTTC
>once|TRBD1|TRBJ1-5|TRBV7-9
CASSLGDSFNQPQHF
TGTGCCAGCAGCTTAGGGGACAGTTTTAATCAGCCCCAGCATTTT
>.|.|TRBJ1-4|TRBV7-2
CASSLDGATNEKLFF
TGTGCCAGCAGCTTAGACGGTGCAACTAATGAAAAACTGTTTTTT
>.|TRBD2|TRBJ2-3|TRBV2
CASSGTGSGRADTQYF
TGTGCCAGCAGCGGAACGGGTAGCGGGAGGGCAGATACGCAGTATTTT
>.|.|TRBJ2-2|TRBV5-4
CASSLGATITGELFF
TGTGCCAGCAGCTTAGGGGCAACGATAACCGGGGAGCTGTTTTTT
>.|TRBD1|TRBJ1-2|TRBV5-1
CASSGGQANYGYTF
TGCGCCAGCAGCGGGGGACAGGCCAACTATGGCTACACCTTC
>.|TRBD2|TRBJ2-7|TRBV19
CASSSLTSFDYEQYF
TGTGCCAGTAGTTCCCTGACTAGCTTCGACTACGAGCAGTACTTC
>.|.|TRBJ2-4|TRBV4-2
CASSQVFADGENIQYF
TGTGCCAGCAGCCAAGTCTTCGCGGATGGAGAAAACATTCAGTACTTC
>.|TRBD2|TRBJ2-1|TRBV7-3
CASSLTSGRAHEQFF
TGTGCCAGCAGCTTAACTAGCGGGAGGGCCCATGAGCAGTTCTTC
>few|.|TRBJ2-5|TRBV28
CASSPSTTLETQYF
TGTGCCAGCAGTCCATCGACTACCCTGGAGACCCAGTACTTC